The rows below give T cell receptor beta chains drawn from one sample of a study of siplizumab effects on memory and regulatory T cells. The protocol was immunoSEQ multiplex PCR, while the TCRdb copy is restricted to in-frame clones and leaves out a portion. The sample shows 100,000 or so clones, 80% to 95% of them seen only once. The sequenced material came from non-Treg CD4+ T cells sorted from blood. The receptor set was obtained from a human donor in good health. Each CDR3 is given with its conserved first and last residue. D genes are given only for firm matches. Expanded clones get a size class; other rows say once, few or many, or leave the size out.

v_call: TRBV7-3; clone_size: NA; d_call: NA; j_call: TRBJ2-3; cdr3_aa: CASSLIGGLDTDTQYF; cdr3_nt: TGTGCCAGCAGCTTAATTGGAGGATTAGACACAGATACGCAGTATTTT
v_call: TRBV19; clone_size: once; d_call: NA; j_call: TRBJ2-3; cdr3_aa: CASQSTDTQYF; cdr3_nt: TGTGCCAGTCAGAGCACAGATACGCAGTATTTT
v_call: TRBV27; clone_size: once; d_call: TRBD1; j_call: TRBJ2-6; cdr3_aa: CASRYDRAGANVLTF; cdr3_nt: TGTGCCAGCAGGTACGACAGGGCTGGGGCCAACGTCCTGACTTTC
v_call: TRBV6-4; clone_size: NA; d_call: NA; j_call: TRBJ2-3; cdr3_aa: CASSGSGLPTDTQYF; cdr3_nt: TGTGCCAGCAGTGGTTCGGGCCTCCCCACAGATACGCAGTATTTT
v_call: TRBV21-1; clone_size: NA; d_call: NA; j_call: TRBJ1-6; cdr3_aa: CASSKWAGELGSPLHF; cdr3_nt: TGTGCCAGCAGCAAATGGGCAGGGGAGCTTGGTTCACCCCTCCACTTT
v_call: TRBV28; clone_size: NA; d_call: NA; j_call: TRBJ1-1; cdr3_aa: CASTTAPGGGKNTEAFF; cdr3_nt: TGTGCCAGCACCACAGCCCCTGGGGGGGGGAAGAACACTGAAGCTTTCTTT
v_call: TRBV4-1; clone_size: NA; d_call: NA; j_call: TRBJ2-2; cdr3_aa: CASSPTRGKNTGELFF; cdr3_nt: TGCGCCAGCAGCCCCACCAGGGGTAAGAACACCGGGGAGCTGTTTTTT
v_call: TRBV7-9; clone_size: once; d_call: NA; j_call: TRBJ1-1; cdr3_aa: CASSLGSRTNTEAFF; cdr3_nt: TGTGCCAGCAGCTTAGGGTCCCGGACCAACACTGAAGCTTTCTTT
v_call: TRBV4-2; clone_size: NA; d_call: NA; j_call: TRBJ2-7; cdr3_aa: CASAPVWSLSYEQYF; cdr3_nt: TGTGCCAGCGCACCCGTCTGGAGTCTTTCCTACGAGCAGTACTTC
v_call: TRBV29-1; clone_size: NA; d_call: NA; j_call: TRBJ1-6; cdr3_aa: CSVATGLLSYNSPLHF; cdr3_nt: TGCAGCGTTGCCACCGGACTACTCTCCTATAATTCACCCCTCCACTTT
v_call: TRBV7-9; clone_size: NA; d_call: NA; j_call: TRBJ2-3; cdr3_aa: CASSPGSVTDTQYF; cdr3_nt: TGTGCCAGCAGCCCCGGATCGGTCACAGATACGCAGTATTTT
v_call: TRBV25-1; clone_size: once; d_call: NA; j_call: TRBJ1-2; cdr3_aa: CASRSPADLYGYTF; cdr3_nt: TGTGCCAGCAGATCTCCGGCGGACCTATATGGCTACACCTTC
v_call: TRBV19; clone_size: NA; d_call: NA; j_call: TRBJ1-5; cdr3_aa: CASSIDSGTHSSNQPQHF; cdr3_nt: TGTGCCAGTAGTATAGATAGCGGGACACATAGTAGCAATCAGCCCCAGCATTTT
v_call: TRBV7-9; clone_size: NA; d_call: TRBD1; j_call: TRBJ1-1; cdr3_aa: CASSLKGQGPWTTEAFF; cdr3_nt: TGTGCCAGCAGCTTAAAAGGACAGGGCCCCTGGACCACTGAAGCTTTCTTT
v_call: TRBV29-1; clone_size: once; d_call: NA; j_call: TRBJ1-1; cdr3_aa: CSVIDFDTTKAFF; cdr3_nt: TGCAGCGTGATCGATTTTGATACCACGAAAGCTTTCTTT
v_call: TRBV6-4; clone_size: NA; d_call: NA; j_call: TRBJ2-3; cdr3_aa: CASSLRGETRTDTQYF; cdr3_nt: TGTGCCAGCAGCCTACGGGGAGAGACCCGCACAGATACGCAGTATTTT
v_call: TRBV25-1; clone_size: NA; d_call: TRBD1; j_call: TRBJ2-7; cdr3_aa: CASSSPRTGMAEQYF; cdr3_nt: TGTGCCAGCTCAAGTCCGAGGACAGGGATGGCCGAGCAGTACTTC
v_call: TRBV11-3; clone_size: NA; d_call: NA; j_call: TRBJ2-1; cdr3_aa: CASSLGYGYEQFF; cdr3_nt: TGTGCCAGCAGCTTAGGGTACGGGTATGAGCAGTTCTTC
v_call: TRBV5-1; clone_size: NA; d_call: NA; j_call: TRBJ1-1; cdr3_aa: CASSADGAEAFF; cdr3_nt: TGCGCCAGCAGCGCGGACGGGGCTGAAGCTTTCTTT
v_call: TRBV28; clone_size: NA; d_call: NA; j_call: TRBJ1-1; cdr3_aa: CASSPPTRSEAFF; cdr3_nt: TGTGCCAGCAGCCCCCCGACAAGGTCTGAAGCTTTCTTT
v_call: TRBV5-1; clone_size: NA; d_call: NA; j_call: TRBJ2-5; cdr3_aa: CASSLAPGAGQETQYF; cdr3_nt: TGCGCCAGCAGCTTGGCCCCGGGGGCGGGGCAAGAGACCCAGTACTTC
v_call: TRBV18; clone_size: NA; d_call: NA; j_call: TRBJ1-1; cdr3_aa: CASSPGPLQAEAFF; cdr3_nt: TGTGCCAGCTCACCGGGGCCTCTTCAGGCGGAAGCTTTCTTT
v_call: TRBV9; clone_size: NA; d_call: NA; j_call: TRBJ2-5; cdr3_aa: CASSVDETQYF; cdr3_nt: TGTGCCAGCAGCGTAGATGAGACCCAGTACTTC
v_call: TRBV4-1; clone_size: NA; d_call: NA; j_call: TRBJ1-6; cdr3_aa: CASSQPSGVGTDSPLHF; cdr3_nt: TGCGCCAGCAGCCAGCCAAGCGGGGTGGGTACTGATTCACCCCTCCACTTT
v_call: TRBV28; clone_size: NA; d_call: TRBD1; j_call: TRBJ1-4; cdr3_aa: CASSSTGDEKLFF; cdr3_nt: TGTGCCAGCAGCTCGACAGGGGACGAAAAACTGTTTTTT
v_call: TRBV11-2; clone_size: NA; d_call: NA; j_call: TRBJ2-7; cdr3_aa: CASSGRLGGAVSYEQYF; cdr3_nt: TGTGCCAGCAGCGGCCGACTGGGGGGGGCCGTCTCCTACGAGCAGTACTTC
v_call: TRBV11-3; clone_size: NA; d_call: NA; j_call: TRBJ1-1; cdr3_aa: CASSQAGTEAFF; cdr3_nt: TGTGCCAGCAGCCAAGCCGGCACTGAAGCTTTCTTT
v_call: TRBV25-1; clone_size: NA; d_call: NA; j_call: TRBJ1-1; cdr3_aa: CASSETGENTEAFF; cdr3_nt: TGTGCCAGCAGTGAGACAGGCGAAAACACTGAAGCTTTCTTT
v_call: TRBV4-1; clone_size: NA; d_call: NA; j_call: TRBJ2-7; cdr3_aa: CASSHPLDGEQYF; cdr3_nt: TGCGCCAGCAGCCATCCTTTGGACGGCGAGCAGTACTTC
v_call: TRBV2; clone_size: NA; d_call: NA; j_call: TRBJ2-3; cdr3_aa: CASRADRRVTDTQYF; cdr3_nt: TGTGCCAGCAGGGCCGACAGGAGGGTCACAGATACGCAGTATTTT
v_call: TRBV5-4; clone_size: NA; d_call: NA; j_call: TRBJ2-5; cdr3_aa: CASSLFGAQGETQYF; cdr3_nt: TGTGCCAGCAGCTTGTTCGGGGCTCAAGGCGAGACCCAGTACTTC
v_call: TRBV27; clone_size: NA; d_call: TRBD2; j_call: TRBJ2-1; cdr3_aa: CASRTSGGLSNEQFF; cdr3_nt: TGTGCCAGCAGAACTAGCGGGGGCCTCTCTAATGAGCAGTTCTTC
v_call: TRBV6-5; clone_size: NA; d_call: TRBD1; j_call: TRBJ2-7; cdr3_aa: CASSYSRDRGSYEQYF; cdr3_nt: TGTGCCAGCAGTTACTCGAGGGACAGGGGCTCCTACGAGCAGTACTTC
v_call: TRBV29-1; clone_size: once; d_call: NA; j_call: TRBJ1-4; cdr3_aa: CSVGFFSQNEKLFF; cdr3_nt: TGCAGCGTTGGGTTCTTCAGCCAAAATGAAAAACTGTTTTTT
v_call: TRBV6-5; clone_size: NA; d_call: NA; j_call: TRBJ1-1; cdr3_aa: CASSSPGYEAFF; cdr3_nt: TGTGCCAGCAGTTCGCCCGGCTATGAAGCTTTCTTT
v_call: TRBV6-5; clone_size: NA; d_call: TRBD1; j_call: TRBJ1-4; cdr3_aa: CASSSGQGYEKLFF; cdr3_nt: TGTGCCAGCAGTTCGGGACAGGGGTATGAAAAACTGTTTTTT
v_call: TRBV5-4; clone_size: NA; d_call: TRBD1; j_call: TRBJ1-2; cdr3_aa: CASSFPGQGTNYGYTF; cdr3_nt: TGTGCCAGCAGCTTTCCGGGACAGGGGACGAACTATGGCTACACCTTC
v_call: TRBV21-1; clone_size: NA; d_call: NA; j_call: TRBJ2-2; cdr3_aa: CASSLRGTGELFF; cdr3_nt: TGTGCCAGCAGCTTACGAGGGACCGGGGAGCTGTTTTTT
v_call: TRBV4-1; clone_size: NA; d_call: TRBD2; j_call: TRBJ2-2; cdr3_aa: CASSQEGMRGSYSGELFF; cdr3_nt: TGCGCCAGCAGCCAAGAAGGTATGCGGGGGTCCTATTCCGGGGAGCTGTTTTTT
v_call: TRBV28; clone_size: NA; d_call: NA; j_call: TRBJ1-5; cdr3_aa: CASSSSGQSNQPQHF; cdr3_nt: TGTGCCAGCAGTTCCTCCGGCCAGAGCAATCAGCCCCAGCATTTT
v_call: TRBV23-1; clone_size: NA; d_call: NA; j_call: TRBJ2-7; cdr3_aa: CASTRGPLPYEQYF; cdr3_nt: TGCGCCAGCACGCGGGGACCGCTACCCTACGAGCAGTACTTC
v_call: TRBV6-5; clone_size: NA; d_call: NA; j_call: TRBJ1-2; cdr3_aa: CASSYSSTVTNYGYTF; cdr3_nt: TGTGCCAGCAGTTACTCATCTACCGTTACTAACTATGGCTACACCTTT
v_call: TRBV12-5; clone_size: NA; d_call: TRBD1; j_call: TRBJ2-7; cdr3_aa: CASGLTGGYEQYF; cdr3_nt: TGTGCTAGTGGGTTGACAGGGGGCTACGAGCAGTACTTC
v_call: TRBV28; clone_size: once; d_call: NA; j_call: TRBJ1-1; cdr3_aa: CATGGGAGTEAFF; cdr3_nt: TGTGCCACCGGAGGGGGGGCGGGCACTGAAGCTTTCTTT
v_call: TRBV5-6; clone_size: NA; d_call: TRBD1; j_call: TRBJ2-5; cdr3_aa: CASSFRQGAETQYF; cdr3_nt: TGTGCCAGCAGCTTTAGACAGGGGGCCGAGACCCAGTACTTC
v_call: TRBV5-1; clone_size: NA; d_call: NA; j_call: TRBJ2-3; cdr3_aa: CASSGSGNVDTQYF; cdr3_nt: TGCGCCAGCAGCGGTTCGGGGAACGTAGATACGCAGTATTTT
v_call: TRBV5-1; clone_size: NA; d_call: TRBD1; j_call: TRBJ1-1; cdr3_aa: CASSSGQGAVGAFF; cdr3_nt: TGCGCCAGCAGCTCGGGACAGGGGGCTGTAGGGGCTTTCTTT
v_call: TRBV27; clone_size: once; d_call: TRBD1; j_call: TRBJ2-3; cdr3_aa: CASRSQGAGTDTQYF; cdr3_nt: TGTGCCAGCCGTTCCCAGGGGGCCGGCACAGATACGCAGTATTTT
v_call: TRBV30; clone_size: once; d_call: NA; j_call: TRBJ2-7; cdr3_aa: CAWGAQGNEQYF; cdr3_nt: TGTGCCTGGGGGGCACAGGGAAACGAGCAGTACTTC
v_call: TRBV4-1; clone_size: NA; d_call: TRBD1; j_call: TRBJ2-7; cdr3_aa: CASSQGDRGLHEQYF; cdr3_nt: TGCGCCAGCAGCCAAGGGGACAGGGGGTTGCACGAGCAGTACTTC